The rows below give T cell receptor beta chains drawn from one sample of a study of identical twins. TCRdb recomputed calls from the 5' RACE reads with MiXCR, one row per CDR3 protein. This sample yields approximately 260,000 distinct CDR3 sequences, of which about 14% are seen a single time; under 9.5% belongs to the top ten. The material sequenced was memory (CD45RO+) T cells sorted from blood. The source of these receptors is a woman between 18 and 29 years old in good health. The CDR3 runs from the conserved cysteine through the conserved F or W. A D gene is named only where the DNA matches it firmly. Size is omitted from some rows. Given values are once, few, many or a class for expanded clones.

D gene	clone size	V gene	J gene	CDR3 protein	CDR3 DNA
TRBD2	few	TRBV29-1	TRBJ2-1	CSVPSPGLADNEQFF	TGCAGCGTTCCCTCACCGGGACTAGCGGACAATGAGCAGTTCTTC
NA	NA	TRBV10-3	TRBJ2-3	CAISESTVPDTQYF	TGTGCCATCAGTGAATCGACGGTCCCAGATACGCAGTATTTT
NA	many	TRBV6-5	TRBJ2-4	CASSSTGPQGIQYF	TGTGCCAGCAGTTCGACGGGACCCCAGGGCATTCAGTACTTC
NA	NA	TRBV12-3/TRBV12-4	TRBJ1-1	CASSLSVTEAFF	TGTGCCAGCAGTTTATCGGTGACTGAAGCTTTCTTT
NA	many	TRBV5-6	TRBJ1-2	CASSLAGYGYTF	TGTGCCAGCAGCTTGGCCGGGTACGGCTACACCTTC
NA	many	TRBV12-3/TRBV12-4	TRBJ1-2	CASSFEGYFTF	TGTGCCAGCAGTTTTGAAGGCTACTTCACCTTC
NA	many	TRBV2	TRBJ1-3	CAARDDGNTIYF	TGTGCCGCCCGGGATGACGGAAACACCATATATTTT
NA	NA	TRBV10-1	TRBJ2-3	CASSLRPGTTDTQYF	TGCGCCAGCAGTCTACGACCTGGAACAACAGATACGCAGTATTTT
TRBD1	NA	TRBV5-1	TRBJ2-1	CASSPTPGQGHNEQFF	TGCGCCAGCAGCCCGACTCCGGGACAGGGTCACAATGAGCAGTTCTTC
NA	NA	TRBV5-1	TRBJ2-5	CASSFGQGRETQYF	TGCGCCAGCAGCTTCGGCCAGGGAAGGGAGACCCAGTACTTC
TRBD2	NA	TRBV9	TRBJ2-3	CASSPRTSLSTDTQYF	TGTGCCAGCAGCCCCCGGACTAGCCTCAGCACAGATACGCAGTATTTT
NA	few	TRBV11-2	TRBJ1-1	CASSPVDTEAFF	TGTGCCAGCAGCCCCGTGGACACTGAAGCTTTCTTT
NA	few	TRBV28	TRBJ2-2	CASSLPRTWPGELFF	TGTGCCAGCAGTTTACCCCGGACATGGCCCGGGGAGCTGTTTTTT
NA	NA	TRBV21-1	TRBJ2-1	CASSTRGNEQFF	TGTGCCAGCAGCACAAGGGGGAATGAGCAGTTCTTC
NA	few	TRBV20-1	TRBJ2-7	CSAKPTGTVTYEQYF	TGCAGTGCTAAACCCACCGGGACTGTAACCTACGAGCAGTACTTC
TRBD1	many	TRBV12-3/TRBV12-4	TRBJ1-5	CASSPGQGVNQPQHF	TGTGCCAGCAGTCCGGGACAGGGGGTTAATCAGCCCCAGCATTTT
NA	few	TRBV20-1	TRBJ2-3	CSAKPTGPRTDTQYF	TGCAGTGCTAAGCCCACGGGACCGCGCACAGATACGCAGTATTTT
NA	NA	TRBV20-1	TRBJ2-1	CSASSSRGADEQFF	TGCAGTGCTAGCTCTTCACGGGGGGCGGATGAGCAGTTCTTC
NA	NA	TRBV2	TRBJ1-1	CASSERLNTEAFF	TGTGCCAGCAGTGAACGCTTGAACACTGAAGCTTTCTTT
TRBD1	few	TRBV6-6	TRBJ1-1	CASSYSGTGIAFF	TGTGCCAGCAGTTACTCCGGGACAGGGATTGCTTTCTTT
TRBD1	few	TRBV20-1	TRBJ1-1	CSATGQGRTEAFF	TGCAGTGCTACGGGACAGGGGAGGACTGAAGCTTTCTTT
TRBD2	few	TRBV5-1	TRBJ2-3	CASSGTGTSEDTQYF	TGCGCCAGCAGCGGGACCGGGACTAGCGAGGATACGCAGTATTTT
NA	NA	TRBV25-1	TRBJ2-7	CASSEISSYEQYF	TGTGCCAGCAGTGAGATAAGTTCCTACGAGCAGTACTTC
NA	NA	TRBV7-8	TRBJ2-3	CASSSLGGASTDTQYF	TGTGCCAGCAGCTCTCTGGGGGGGGCCAGCACAGATACGCAGTATTTT
NA	few	TRBV18	TRBJ1-1	CASSPPGLAKNTEAFF	TGTGCCAGCTCACCACCCGGGCTGGCGAAGAACACTGAAGCTTTCTTT
TRBD2	many	TRBV11-2	TRBJ2-1	CASSPWTSGSVDEQFF	TGTGCCAGCAGCCCTTGGACTAGCGGGTCTGTCGATGAGCAGTTCTTC
NA	NA	TRBV11-1	TRBJ1-1	CASSFQTGPQNTEAFF	TGTGCCAGCAGCTTCCAGACAGGACCGCAGAACACTGAAGCTTTCTTT
NA	few	TRBV5-6	TRBJ1-6	CASSPGSSPLHF	TGTGCCAGCAGCCCAGGAAGTTCACCCCTCCACTTT
TRBD2	many	TRBV6-5	TRBJ2-7	CASSGGGLSYEQYF	TGTGCCAGCAGCGGCGGGGGGCTCTCCTACGAGCAGTACTTC
TRBD1	NA	TRBV2	TRBJ1-5	CASSEYEAGGQPQHF	TGTGCCAGCAGTGAGTACGAGGCAGGGGGTCAGCCCCAGCATTTT
NA	many	TRBV5-1	TRBJ2-2	CASSLGQDPTGELFF	TGCGCCAGCAGCTTGGGACAGGATCCCACCGGGGAGCTGTTTTTT
NA	NA	TRBV5-1	TRBJ2-5	CASTDQETQYF	TGCGCCAGCACGGACCAAGAGACCCAGTACTTC
NA	NA	TRBV6-2/TRBV6-3	TRBJ2-7	CASSYSFYEQYF	TGTGCCAGCAGTTACTCTTTCTACGAGCAGTACTTC
TRBD2	NA	TRBV20-1	TRBJ2-5	CSARVPGHGAGAQYF	TGCAGTGCTAGAGTCCCCGGCCACGGGGCGGGGGCCCAGTACTTC
TRBD2	NA	TRBV29-1	TRBJ2-1	CSVGLGLAGGNEQFF	TGCAGCGTTGGGTTAGGACTAGCGGGGGGAAATGAGCAGTTCTTC
TRBD2	NA	TRBV24-1	TRBJ2-3	CATSGAGVGTDTQYF	TGTGCCACCAGTGGAGCGGGAGTGGGCACAGATACGCAGTATTTT
NA	few	TRBV20-1	TRBJ2-5	CSASPGALGETQYF	TGCAGTGCAAGTCCGGGGGCCCTCGGGGAGACCCAGTACTTC
NA	many	TRBV27	TRBJ2-1	CASSLSGLGDNEQFF	TGTGCCAGCAGTTTATCAGGGTTGGGCGACAATGAGCAGTTCTTC
TRBD1	few	TRBV29-1	TRBJ2-7	CSVRTGVYEQYF	TGCAGCGTTCGGACAGGGGTCTACGAGCAGTACTTC
NA	NA	TRBV5-1	TRBJ2-2	CASSFGRGLNTGELFF	TGCGCCAGCAGCTTCGGGCGGGGATTGAACACCGGGGAGCTGTTTTTT